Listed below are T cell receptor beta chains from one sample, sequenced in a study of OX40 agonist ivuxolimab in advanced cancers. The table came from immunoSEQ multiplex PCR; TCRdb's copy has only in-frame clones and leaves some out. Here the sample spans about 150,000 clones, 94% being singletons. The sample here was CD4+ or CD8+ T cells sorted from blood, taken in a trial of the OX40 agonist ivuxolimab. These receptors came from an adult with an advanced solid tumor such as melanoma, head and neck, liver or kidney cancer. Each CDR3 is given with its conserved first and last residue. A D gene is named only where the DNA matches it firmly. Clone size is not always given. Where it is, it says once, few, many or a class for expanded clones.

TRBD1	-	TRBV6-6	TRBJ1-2	TGTGCCACCGACTTGGGACAGTACTATGGCTACACCTTC	CATDLGQYYGYTF
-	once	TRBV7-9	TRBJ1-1	TGTGCCAGCAGCTTATATTGGAACACTGAAGCTTTCTTT	CASSLYWNTEAFF
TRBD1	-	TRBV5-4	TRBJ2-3	TGTGCCAGCAGCTTGAGGGGGCCAGATACGCAGTATTTT	CASSLRGPDTQYF
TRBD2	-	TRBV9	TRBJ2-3	TGTGCCAGCAGCGTAGCTACGACTAGCGGGGGGACAGATACGCAGTATTTT	CASSVATTSGGTDTQYF
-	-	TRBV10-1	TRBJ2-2	TGCGCCAGCAGTTCCGGGACAATGAACACCGGGGAGCTGTTTTTT	CASSSGTMNTGELFF
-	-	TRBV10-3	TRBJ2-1	TGTGCCATCAGTGAATTCGGGCCGCCCGAGGGAAGTGAGCAGTTCTTC	CAISEFGPPEGSEQFF
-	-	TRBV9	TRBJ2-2	TGTGCCAGCAGCCCCCTGTCCCCCGGGGAGCTGTTTTTT	CASSPLSPGELFF
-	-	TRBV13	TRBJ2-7	TGTGCCAGCAGCTTGAAAGGAGGCGAGCAGTACTTC	CASSLKGGEQYF
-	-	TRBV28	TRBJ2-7	TGTGCCAGCAGGCGGGCAGGGGTACCCTACGAGCAGTACTTC	CASRRAGVPYEQYF
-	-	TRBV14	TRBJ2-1	TGTGCCAGCAGCCGGGGGTCCTACAATGAGCAGTTCTTC	CASSRGSYNEQFF
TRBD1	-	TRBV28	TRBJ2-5	TGTGCCAGCACCACCTCAGGGGGCGAAGAGACCCAGTACTTC	CASTTSGGEETQYF
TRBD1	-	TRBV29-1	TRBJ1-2	TGCAGCGTAATTCGGACAGGGGGCGATGGCTACACCTTC	CSVIRTGGDGYTF
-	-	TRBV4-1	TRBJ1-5	TGCGCCAGCAGCCACAGAGAGCCCAGGGTTGGTCAGCCCCAGCATTTT	CASSHREPRVGQPQHF
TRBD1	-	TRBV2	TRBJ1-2	TGTGCCAGCTCCTCACAGGGGGCCTCCTTAGGGGGCTACACCTTC	CASSSQGASLGGYTF
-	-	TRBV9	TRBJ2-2	TGTGCCAGCAGCGTAGACCAGGCTCTAAACACCGGGGAGCTGTTTTTT	CASSVDQALNTGELFF
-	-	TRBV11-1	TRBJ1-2	TGTGCCAGCTCCCCACCGGGGGCTCGGTATGGCTACACCTTC	CASSPPGARYGYTF
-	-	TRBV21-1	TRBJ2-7	TGTGCCAGCAGCTCGACTGCCGTTTACGAGCAGTACTTC	CASSSTAVYEQYF
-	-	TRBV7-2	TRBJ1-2	TGTGCCAGCTGTCGTTGGGTCTATGAGGGCTACACCTTC	CASCRWVYEGYTF
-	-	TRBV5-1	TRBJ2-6	TGCGCCAGCAGCCCATTCCCTAGCGCCAGCTCTGGGGCCAACGTCCTGACTTTC	CASSPFPSASSGANVLTF
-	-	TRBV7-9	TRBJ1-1	TGTGCCATTAATGGGGGCAGGGTCAACACTGAAGCTTTCTTT	CAINGGRVNTEAFF
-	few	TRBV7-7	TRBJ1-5	TGTGCCAGCAGCCTGGACCTCAATCAGCCCCAGCATTTT	CASSLDLNQPQHF
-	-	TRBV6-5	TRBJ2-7	TGTGCCAGCAGTTACTCGACCCACTACGAGCAGTACTTC	CASSYSTHYEQYF
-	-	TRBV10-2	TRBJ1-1	TGCGCCAGCCTACAGGGCGAGACTGAAGCTTTCTTT	CASLQGETEAFF